This record concerns one T cell receptor beta chain sequence. V shed 4 bases and J shed 4 bases, with 17 bases lying between them. The CDR3 loop spans 16 amino acids. Germline V gene data show CDR1 as SEHNR and CDR2 as FQNEAQ (reference sequence). Data came from immunoSEQ multiplex PCR; TCRdb stores just in-frame clones and leaves some out. The table shows tens of thousands of clones, with roughly 90% occurring only once. The sample is drawn from a study of T cell changes during pregnancy in multiple sclerosis. This chain connects TRBV7-9 to TRBJ1-3, with unresolved D. Material: peripheral blood, obtained after pregnancy. This sequence originates from a female donor in good health, enrolled as a control in a pregnancy study. CDR3 sequence: CASSSPRDREGNTIYF. Written as DNA, the CDR3 is TGTGCCAGCAGCTCCCCGCGGGATCGGGAGGGAAACACCATATATTTT.